This TCR beta chain is from a study of blood T cell repertoires in COVID-19. V gave up 3 bases and J gave up 6 bases; unmatched junction bases: 11. Germline loops: CDR1 KGHSH, CDR2 LQKENI. CDR3 length equals 16 residues. Clones were sequenced by immunoSEQ multiplex PCR, and TCRdb holds only the in-frame ones, with some missing. The profile covers about 98,000 clones, with about 83% appearing a single time and about 9.9% taken by the ten largest. The specimen was peripheral blood. The chain links TRBV18 to TRBJ2-3, with 8 bases fitting TRBD1. The TCR was taken from a man aged 35 to 55 with active or convalescent COVID-19. The CDR3 is CASSPPRGRGGDTQYF. DNA for the CDR3: TGTGCCAGCTCACCCCCCAGGGGGCGTGGAGGGGATACGCAGTATTTT.